Following are 10 T cell receptor beta chains from one sample sequenced in a study of control samples from healthy donors and cancer patients. Assay: immunoSEQ multiplex PCR; the TCRdb copy retains only in-frame clones and omits some. The sample records 130,000 or so clones, roughly nine tenths being singletons. The sequencing sample was made of blood. These TCRs come from a man between 18 and 29 years old in good health.

The chain employs TRBV24-1 and TRBJ2-3; no clear D. Germline V gene data show CDR1 as KGHDR and CDR2 as SFDVKD. The CDR3 consists of 14 residues. V lost 5 bases and J lost 3, with 11 bases in between. CDR3 in DNA: TGTGCCACCAGTGTCCGCGAAGGAACAGATACGCAGTATTTT. Its translation: CATSVREGTDTQYF.

The chain uses TRBV7-6 and TRBJ1-4; D is possibly TRBD1 (6 bases). The CDR3 is 13 amino acids. Per germline, CDR1 SGHVS and CDR2 FNYEAQ. V lost 5 bases and J 7 bases, leaving 11 bases between the germline ends. CDR3 nucleotide sequence: TGTGCCAGCAGCCAGGGGACCTCTGAAAAACTGTTTTTT. As protein: CASSQGTSEKLFF.

The V gene is TRBV5-1, the J gene TRBJ2-5, with unresolved D. The CDR3 totals 14 residues. The V end was cut by 0 bases, the J end by 1 base, with 7 bases between. The germline CDR1 and CDR2 sequences are SGHRS and YFSETQ. The CDR3: CASSLGQTQETQYF. For the CDR3, the DNA is TGCGCCAGCAGCTTGGGTCAGACCCAAGAGACCCAGTACTTC.

This chain links TRBV4-1 with TRBJ1-4, with 11 bases matching TRBD1. Germline trimming cut 2 bases from V and 5 bases from J; bases unmatched to any gene: 4. The CDR3 length is 16 residues. Germline V gene data show CDR1 as MGHRA and CDR2 as YSYEKL. CDR3 DNA sequence: TGCGCCAGCAGCCAATGGACAGGGGGCGGGAATGAAAAACTGTTTTTT. Translated: CASSQWTGGGNEKLFF.

DNA of the CDR3: TGTGCCAGCAGCCGGACAACTGGAAACACCATATATTTT. Translated: CASSRTTGNTIYF. This chain links TRBV7-8 with TRBJ1-3; a possible D gene is TRBD1 (5 bases). The germline V and J ends were trimmed by 5 bases and 2 bases, with 7 bases remaining between them. CDR1 is SGHVS and CDR2 is FQNEAQ in the germline V gene. The CDR3 consists of 13 residues. The variable domain in full, with the rest retrieved from reference TRBV7-8 and TRBJ1-3, is GAGVSQSPRYKVAKRGQDVALRCDPISGHVSLFWYQQALGQGPEFLTYFQNEAQLDKSGLPSDRFFAERPEGSVSTLKIQRTQQEDSAVYLCASSRTTGNTIYFGEGSWLTVV.

This clone occurred a few times. The CDR3 coding sequence is TGCAGTGCTAGTGTGGACAGGGGTAACTATGGCTACACCTTC. It yields the protein CSASVDRGNYGYTF. J is TRBJ1-2 and V is TRBV20-1, with 9 bases that match TRBD1. J gave up 1 base and V 3 bases, and 3 bases lay outside the gene matches. Germline V gene sequence: CDR1 DFQATT, CDR2 SNEGSKA (reference sequence). CDR3 length: 14 residues.

For this clone: Other DNA sequences of this sample code for an identical CDR3. This chain uses TRBV30 with TRBJ1-4; the D is unclear. The germline V gene has CDR1 GTSNPN and CDR2 SVGIG (reference sequence). The ends were cut back, 5 bases at V and 2 bases at J, with 9 bases in the middle. This CDR3 comprises 13 residues. The CDR3 region is CAWSKGTNEKLFF. CDR3 in DNA: TGTGCCTGGTCGAAAGGGACTAATGAAAAACTGTTTTTT.

The CDR3 nucleotides are TGCAGCGCCCGACAGGGCTACGAGCAGTACTTC. This encodes CSARQGYEQYF. This chain uses TRBV29-1 with TRBJ2-7, with 7 bases identical to TRBD1. Germline CDR1 SQVTM, CDR2 ANQGSEA. V gave up 7 bases and J gave up 3 bases; unmatched junction bases: 3. The CDR3 is made up of 11 amino acids.

Note on this clone: One end of the junction fails to match germline, which may point to a read error. This rearrangement joins TRBV11-2 to TRBJ1-6, with D maybe TRBD1 (6 bases). The CDR3 covers 16 residues. Germline CDR1 reads SGHAT; CDR2 reads FQNNGV. DNA of the CDR3: TGTGCCAGCAGCCTAGACGCAGGGGCGTTTAATTCACCCCTCCACTTT. It specifies CASSLDAGAFNSPLHF.

The rearrangement uses TRBV28 and TRBJ1-2, with D possibly matching TRBD1 (6 bases). There are 16 residues in the CDR3. Trimming removed 3 bases from V and 1 base from J, with 15 bases in between. Germline V gene lookup returns CDR1 MDHEN and CDR2 SYDVKM. The CDR3 sequence is CASSLGRGTFNYGYTF. The CDR3 nucleotides are TGTGCCAGCAGTTTGGGCAGGGGAACATTTAACTATGGCTACACCTTC.